These T cell receptor beta chains were read from a single sample in a study of OX40 agonist ivuxolimab in advanced cancers. TCRdb keeps only in-frame clones here, not all; method: immunoSEQ multiplex PCR. The sample shows about 50,000 clones, around 90% of them seen only once. Sequences were derived from CD4+ or CD8+ T cells sorted from blood, sampled in a trial of the OX40 agonist ivuxolimab. Source of these receptors: an adult with an advanced solid tumor such as melanoma, head and neck, liver or kidney cancer. Each CDR3 is given without its conserved first and last residue. The order of the fields is clone size, V gene, J gene, CDR3 protein. For some rows the clone size is stated as once, few or many, or as a class when expanded; others skip it.

clone size: .; V gene: TRBV6-1; J gene: TRBJ1-2; CDR3 protein: ASSEALGHGYT
clone size: .; V gene: TRBV7-9; J gene: TRBJ1-5; CDR3 protein: ASSMEGQGNGQPQH
clone size: .; V gene: TRBV28; J gene: TRBJ1-5; CDR3 protein: ASSFGLWVSSGQPQH
clone size: .; V gene: TRBV18; J gene: TRBJ1-1; CDR3 protein: ASSHDTDPLYTEAF
clone size: .; V gene: TRBV4-1; J gene: TRBJ1-5; CDR3 protein: ASSHFGKSNQPQH
clone size: .; V gene: TRBV27; J gene: TRBJ1-6; CDR3 protein: ASRPLNSPLH
clone size: .; V gene: TRBV29-1; J gene: TRBJ2-3; CDR3 protein: SVERDRAPPDTQY
clone size: .; V gene: TRBV9; J gene: TRBJ2-3; CDR3 protein: ASSASQGTSVDTQY
clone size: .; V gene: TRBV18; J gene: TRBJ1-2; CDR3 protein: ASSPPATYGYT
clone size: .; V gene: TRBV7-9; J gene: TRBJ2-5; CDR3 protein: ASSSRAGAGTQY
clone size: medium-sized; V gene: TRBV27; J gene: TRBJ2-5; CDR3 protein: ASSILGTGAGRYQETQY
clone size: .; V gene: TRBV30; J gene: TRBJ1-1; CDR3 protein: ASSQGMNTEAF
clone size: .; V gene: TRBV9; J gene: TRBJ2-3; CDR3 protein: ASSVESGTGGSDTQY
clone size: .; V gene: TRBV11-2; J gene: TRBJ2-5; CDR3 protein: ASSPYPGPAPETQY
clone size: .; V gene: TRBV6-5; J gene: TRBJ2-2; CDR3 protein: ASSDAGTGGGELF
clone size: few; V gene: TRBV7-8; J gene: TRBJ2-1; CDR3 protein: ASSLDIYYNEQF
clone size: .; V gene: TRBV13; J gene: TRBJ1-2; CDR3 protein: ASSIDGGRNYGYT
clone size: .; V gene: TRBV6-5; J gene: TRBJ2-2; CDR3 protein: ASSNRGRTGELF
clone size: .; V gene: TRBV27; J gene: TRBJ1-5; CDR3 protein: ASSSPHSNQPQH
clone size: .; V gene: TRBV7-9; J gene: TRBJ2-1; CDR3 protein: ASSTGGSHNEQF
clone size: .; V gene: TRBV4-1; J gene: TRBJ1-5; CDR3 protein: ASSQEGFSNQPQH
clone size: once; V gene: TRBV9; J gene: TRBJ2-3; CDR3 protein: ASSVFSGDTDTQY
clone size: .; V gene: TRBV29-1; J gene: TRBJ2-6; CDR3 protein: SVGGIETGPISGANVLT
clone size: .; V gene: TRBV11-1; J gene: TRBJ1-6; CDR3 protein: ASSRGPTGANPLH
clone size: .; V gene: TRBV28; J gene: TRBJ1-6; CDR3 protein: ASRAARGDNSPLH
clone size: .; V gene: TRBV29-1; J gene: TRBJ1-4; CDR3 protein: SALTGVGEKLF
clone size: .; V gene: TRBV7-2; J gene: TRBJ1-5; CDR3 protein: ASSRMGQLSNQPQH
clone size: .; V gene: TRBV9; J gene: TRBJ2-1; CDR3 protein: ASSVVRDEQF
clone size: .; V gene: TRBV4-1; J gene: TRBJ1-2; CDR3 protein: ASSHGGGDGYT
clone size: once; V gene: TRBV6-5; J gene: TRBJ1-4; CDR3 protein: ASSYGNEKLF
clone size: once; V gene: TRBV29-1; J gene: TRBJ2-2; CDR3 protein: SVGAGDSTGELF
clone size: .; V gene: TRBV19; J gene: TRBJ2-3; CDR3 protein: ASSIGVRTDTQY
clone size: once; V gene: TRBV6-5; J gene: TRBJ2-3; CDR3 protein: ASSKRTPSTDTQY
clone size: .; V gene: TRBV29-1; J gene: TRBJ2-7; CDR3 protein: SVCPGQEPYEQY
clone size: .; V gene: TRBV9; J gene: TRBJ1-6; CDR3 protein: ASSARESSFSPLH
clone size: .; V gene: TRBV19; J gene: TRBJ1-1; CDR3 protein: ASIPKSGREAF
clone size: .; V gene: TRBV19; J gene: TRBJ2-7; CDR3 protein: ASSTPDRGTPSYEQY
clone size: .; V gene: TRBV7-9; J gene: TRBJ1-1; CDR3 protein: ASTLPNTEAF
clone size: .; V gene: TRBV27; J gene: TRBJ2-7; CDR3 protein: ASRHLGEQY
clone size: .; V gene: TRBV28; J gene: TRBJ1-6; CDR3 protein: ASSLHAGTGNNSPLH
clone size: .; V gene: TRBV9; J gene: TRBJ2-3; CDR3 protein: ASSVRQGSSTDTQY
clone size: .; V gene: TRBV2; J gene: TRBJ2-3; CDR3 protein: ASRSGTSSTDTQY
clone size: .; V gene: TRBV4-1; J gene: TRBJ2-3; CDR3 protein: ASNIRDREFDTQY
clone size: .; V gene: TRBV5-4; J gene: TRBJ1-2; CDR3 protein: ASSLATGKEVYGYT
clone size: .; V gene: TRBV28; J gene: TRBJ2-1; CDR3 protein: ASSMKGQGYNEQF
clone size: .; V gene: TRBV9; J gene: TRBJ2-3; CDR3 protein: ASSVGLAATSTDTQY
clone size: once; V gene: TRBV4-1; J gene: TRBJ1-4; CDR3 protein: ASSQGTGGAADEKLF
clone size: .; V gene: TRBV5-5; J gene: TRBJ2-5; CDR3 protein: ASSFPGGKGQY
clone size: .; V gene: TRBV7-6; J gene: TRBJ1-5; CDR3 protein: ASSSRTGPGQPQH
clone size: .; V gene: TRBV29-1; J gene: TRBJ1-2; CDR3 protein: SVGLPPYGYT
clone size: .; V gene: TRBV27; J gene: TRBJ1-1; CDR3 protein: ASSLGQVMNTEAF
clone size: .; V gene: TRBV5-6; J gene: TRBJ2-4; CDR3 protein: ASSLGQGMAKNIQY
clone size: .; V gene: TRBV9; J gene: TRBJ2-1; CDR3 protein: ASSPSRGGGEQF
clone size: .; V gene: TRBV19; J gene: TRBJ2-7; CDR3 protein: ATSDWDYEQY
clone size: .; V gene: TRBV2; J gene: TRBJ1-5; CDR3 protein: ASSVGGGLFQPQH
clone size: once; V gene: TRBV12-5; J gene: TRBJ1-5; CDR3 protein: ASGTDRSGGPQPQH
clone size: .; V gene: TRBV7-9; J gene: TRBJ2-5; CDR3 protein: ASSRGGTQETQY
clone size: .; V gene: TRBV7-9; J gene: TRBJ2-7; CDR3 protein: ASSFDLYEQY
clone size: .; V gene: TRBV20-1; J gene: TRBJ2-5; CDR3 protein: SAGETQY
clone size: .; V gene: TRBV2; J gene: TRBJ2-1; CDR3 protein: ASSDGLTPGGEQF